This T cell receptor (beta chain) was obtained from a study of blood T cell repertoires in COVID-19. For the study at large: Samples taken during acute and convalescent COVID-19 were collected in the United States, Italy and Spain. Sources were T cells, B-cell-depleted T cells, or PBMCs; the material itself was cDNA or gDNA.

The CDR3 is 16 amino acids. Germline V gene sequence: CDR1 LGHDT, CDR2 YNNKEL (reference sequence). With V trimmed by 4 bases and J by 6 bases, 8 bases remained unmatched. Only a few counts were recorded for this clone. As handled by the study authors: Cell counts per sample came from amplifying reference gene primers. Sequencing used immunoSEQ multiplex PCR; TCRdb keeps in-frame clones, though not all of them. V and J calls and clone size come straight from that table; D and trimming were deduced from the DNA. The sample contains about 120,000 clones, roughly four fifths of which appear only once. The chain uses TRBV3-1 (or the pseudogene TRBV3-2) and TRBJ2-1; 11 bases match TRBD2. The receptor was derived from a woman between 50 and 59 years old with acute or convalescent COVID-19. Sample: peripheral blood. CDR3 protein: CASSPLLAGVGNEQFF. Here the CDR3 DNA reads TGTGCCAGCAGCCCTTTACTAGCGGGAGTTGGCAATGAGCAGTTCTTC.